These 3 T cell receptor beta chains came from one sample sequenced in a study of immune evolution from preneoplasia to lung adenocarcinoma. TCRdb keeps only in-frame clones here, not all; method: immunoSEQ multiplex PCR. This repertoire shows fewer than 8,000 clones, roughly 80% found once; its top ten account for 2.9%. Sequencing input: FFPE minimally invasive lung adenocarcinoma tissue. The receptors stem from a person aged 65-85 years with lung adenocarcinoma.

The gene calls are TRBV2 and TRBJ1-2, with TRBD1 as a possible D gene (6 bases). Germline CDR1 reads SNHLY; CDR2 reads FYNNEI. The CDR3 spans 16 residues. Trimming shortened V by 4 bases and J by 6 bases, and 21 bases separated the two germline ends. Here the CDR3 DNA reads TGTGCCAGCAGTGTGCCAGCCGACTACAGGGTACATGGCTACACCTTC. It specifies CASSVPADYRVHGYTF.

The chain is built from TRBV7-8 and TRBJ2-4; 9 bases match TRBD2. Unmatched junction bases numbered 11, after V lost 6 bases and J lost 14 bases. Germline V CDR1 and CDR2: SGHVS, FQNEAQ. CDR3 length: 13 residues. The CDR3 region has the DNA TGTGCCAGCAGTCGAGGGCGGGAGGGCCCCAAGTACTTC. Translating it yields CASSRGREGPKYF.

This sequence joins TRBV30 and TRBJ2-3; 7 positions agree with TRBD2. Germline CDR1 reads GTSNPN; CDR2 reads SVGIG (reference sequence). V gave up 5 bases and J gave up 4 bases; unmatched junction bases: 9. This CDR3 is 14 amino acids long. CDR3 region: CAWGQAGEADTQYF. The CDR3 nucleotides are TGTGCCTGGGGTCAGGCGGGAGAGGCAGATACGCAGTATTTT.